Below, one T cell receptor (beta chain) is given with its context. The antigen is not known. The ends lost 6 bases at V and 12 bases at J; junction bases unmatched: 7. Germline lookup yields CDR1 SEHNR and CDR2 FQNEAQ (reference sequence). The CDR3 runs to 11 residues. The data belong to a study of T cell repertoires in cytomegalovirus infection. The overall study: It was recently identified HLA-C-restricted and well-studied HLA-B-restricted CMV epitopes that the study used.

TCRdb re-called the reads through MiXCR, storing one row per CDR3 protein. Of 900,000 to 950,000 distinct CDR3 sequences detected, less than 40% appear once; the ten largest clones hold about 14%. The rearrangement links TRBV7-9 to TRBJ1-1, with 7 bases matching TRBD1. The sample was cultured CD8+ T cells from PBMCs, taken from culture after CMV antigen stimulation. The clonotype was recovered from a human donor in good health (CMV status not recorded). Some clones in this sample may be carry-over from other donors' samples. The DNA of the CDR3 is TGTGCCAGCAGTCTGAGGGGGCAGACTTTCTTT. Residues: CASSLRGQTFF.